The 9 T cell receptor beta chains below come from one sample, sequenced in a study of cytomegalovirus exposure and HLA in healthy donors. The PCR made use of 60 Vbeta and 13 Jbeta primers. Profiled with immunoSEQ multiplex PCR; TCRdb holds only in-frame clones, not every one. The sample holds nearly 110,000 clones; under 80% are singletons and the top ten take around 5.8%. Sequenced input: PBMCs. These receptors were taken from a woman between 50 and 59 years old in good health and CMV-seropositive.

This clone was counted a few times. The chain uses TRBV5-1 and TRBJ2-1; TRBD1 aligns across 7 bases. Per the germline V gene, CDR1 is SGHRS and CDR2 is YFSETQ. The V gene end was trimmed by 4 bases and the J gene end by 0 bases; junction bases not matched to a gene: 4. There are 15 residues in the CDR3. The CDR3 loop reads CASSADRVSYNEQFF. CDR3 nucleotide sequence: TGCGCCAGCAGCGCCGACAGGGTCTCCTACAATGAGCAGTTCTTC.

This chain uses TRBV6-6 with TRBJ1-1; the match to TRBD1 covers 7 bases. CDR3 length equals 14 residues. From germline, CDR1 is MNHNY and CDR2 SVGAGI (reference sequence). V gave up 4 bases and J gave up 12 bases; unmatched junction bases: 14. Here the CDR3 DNA reads TGTGCCAGCAGTTCCGGACAGGCGACCCGTCGGCCTTTCTTT. Translated: CASSSGQATRRPFF.

The rearrangement links TRBV6-1 to TRBJ2-7; 9 bases match TRBD1. V shed 6 bases, J shed 0 bases, and the junction held 3 bases outside the gene matches. CDR1 MNHNS and CDR2 SASEGT come from the germline V gene. The length of the CDR3 is 14 residues. CDR3 in DNA: TGTGCCAGCAGCTGGACAGGGGTCTCCTACGAGCAGTACTTC. Translated, it gives CASSWTGVSYEQYF.

This clone was picked up a small number of times. The chain carries TRBV19 and TRBJ1-5, with 8 bases matching TRBD1. Germline-derived CDR1 and CDR2 are LNHDA and SQIVND (reference sequence). Germline trimming cut 6 bases from V and 9 bases from J; bases unmatched to any gene: 13. CDR3 length: 15 residues. The CDR3 here is CASSPGGDRLPPQHF. The DNA of the CDR3 is TGTGCCAGTAGCCCAGGCGGGGACAGGCTCCCGCCCCAGCATTTT.

The rearrangement uses TRBV19 and TRBJ1-2; TRBD1 might be the D (6 bases). CDR1 and CDR2 from the germline V gene are LNHDA and SQIVND (reference sequence). The CDR3 extends over 12 amino acids. Trimming took off 9 bases at V and 7 bases at J, with 15 bases between the two ends. The CDR3 reads CASWGRSGGYTF. CDR3 nucleotides: TGTGCCAGCTGGGGGCGATCAGGTGGCTACACCTTC.

Points on this clone: Other DNA sequences in this sample translate to the same CDR3. The chain joins TRBV5-1 to TRBJ2-1; D perhaps matches TRBD1 (6 bases). The CDR3 extends over 15 amino acids. CDR1 is SGHRS and CDR2 is YFSETQ in the germline V gene. The V gene lost 4 bases and the J gene lost 0 bases, with 11 bases spanning the gap. CDR3 in amino acids: CASSLETGSYNEQFF. The DNA for the CDR3 is TGCGCCAGCAGCCTAGAGACAGGCTCCTACAATGAGCAGTTCTTC.

The rearrangement uses TRBV7-2 and TRBJ2-4, with D tentatively TRBD2 (5 bases). Germline V gene sequence: CDR1 SGHTA, CDR2 FQGNSA. V lost 5 bases to trimming and J lost 0 bases, with 8 bases between them. The CDR3 length is 14 residues. The CDR3 DNA reads TGTGCCAGCAGCCGGGGATTAGCCAAAAACATTCAGTACTTC. It codes for CASSRGLAKNIQYF.

The rearrangement uses TRBV19 and TRBJ1-5, with D tentatively TRBD1 (5 bases). The CDR3 covers 15 residues. Trimming stripped 3 bases from V and 6 bases from J, with 15 bases between. CDR1 and CDR2 from the germline V gene are LNHDA and SQIVND (reference sequence). The CDR3 here is CASSIPRAVVQPQHF. The DNA of the CDR3 is TGTGCCAGTAGTATCCCCAGGGCTGTAGTTCAGCCCCAGCATTTT.

This clone has just a few counts. This sequence joins TRBV19 and TRBJ2-5; D call uncertain. The length of the CDR3 is 13 residues. Trimming left V 1 base short and J 3 bases short, with 6 bases between. Germline V gene lookup returns CDR1 LNHDA and CDR2 SQIVND (reference sequence). The chain's CDR3 is CASSIASEETQYF. For the CDR3, the DNA is TGTGCCAGTAGTATAGCTTCAGAAGAGACCCAGTACTTC. The full variable domain, in which reference TRBV19 and TRBJ2-5 provide the parts outside the CDR3, is DGGITQSPKYLFRKEGQNVTLSCEQNLNHDAMYWYRQDPGQGLRLIYYSQIVNDFQKGDIAEGYSVSREKKESFPLTVTSAQKNPTAFYLCASSIASEETQYFGPGTRLLVL.